The source of this TCR beta chain is a study of T cell responses to AZD1222 COVID-19 vaccine. This clone turned up a few times. Its matching antigen is unknown. General study findings and limits: A mostly white British donor set with more females was recruited, and clonal diversity was possibly underestimated. Only a handful of AZD1222 recipients, more than 5 in all, had baseline seropositivity.

This CDR3 has 12 residues. CDR1 is MDHEN and CDR2 is SYDVKM in the germline V gene. Trimming cost V 5 bases and J 7 bases, with 11 bases left between them. The method was immunoSEQ multiplex PCR; TCRdb's version includes in-frame clones alone and lacks a portion of them. The table records around 91,000 clones, nearly 90% of them present only once. This rearrangement joins TRBV28 to TRBJ1-1, with a weak D call TRBD1 (5 bases). The sample consisted of peripheral blood, taken on day 0 of AZD1222 vaccination. This TCR was recovered from an adult in good health. This chain's CDR3 is CASSPWTNEAFF. The CDR3 coding sequence is TGTGCCAGCAGTCCGTGGACAAATGAAGCTTTCTTT. Combining the CDR3 with reference TRBV28 and TRBJ1-1 gives the whole variable domain DVKVTQSSRYLVKRTGEKVFLECVQDMDHENMFWYRQDPGLGLRLIYFSYDVKMKEKGDIPEGYSVSREKKERFSLILESASTNQTSMYLCASSPWTNEAFFGQGTRLTVV.